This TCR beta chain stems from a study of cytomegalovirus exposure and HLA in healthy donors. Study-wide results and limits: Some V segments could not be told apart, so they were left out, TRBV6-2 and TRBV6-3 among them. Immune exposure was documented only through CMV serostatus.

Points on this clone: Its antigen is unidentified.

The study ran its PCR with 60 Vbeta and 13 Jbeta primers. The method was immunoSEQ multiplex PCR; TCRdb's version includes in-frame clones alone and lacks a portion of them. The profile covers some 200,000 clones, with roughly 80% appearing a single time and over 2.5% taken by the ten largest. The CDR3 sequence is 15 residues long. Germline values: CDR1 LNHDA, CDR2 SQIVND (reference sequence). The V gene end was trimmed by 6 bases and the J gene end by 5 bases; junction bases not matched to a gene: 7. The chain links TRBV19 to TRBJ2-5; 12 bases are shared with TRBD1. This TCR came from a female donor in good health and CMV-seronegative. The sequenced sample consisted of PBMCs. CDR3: CASSRDRGLGETQYF. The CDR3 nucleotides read TGTGCCAGTAGCAGGGACAGGGGGCTAGGGGAGACCCAGTACTTC.